This TCR beta chain was sequenced in a study of spatial heterogeneity in lung cancer. Study-wide context: Every unique TCR and UMI combination, on average, appeared more than ten times in raw reads.

The sample's time point: sample taken at primary tumor resection. Samples were obtained from roughly 65 donors, all untreated early-stage non-small cell lung cancer patients. Extraction of whole RNA from tumor, nontumor lung or frozen PBMC preceded unsorted sequencing. Via MiXCR, TCRdb re-called the 5' RACE reads, giving one row per CDR3 protein. Here the sample spans 20,000 to 25,000 distinct CDR3 sequences, less than 20% being singletons. General study results and limits: One measure, the expanded intratumoral alpha and beta TCR count, tracked tumor mutation counts.

Concerning this clonotype itself: Its cognate antigen is unknown.

This CDR3 has 14 amino acids. V was pared by 4 bases and J by 4 bases, with 5 bases of the junction left unmatched. The germline V gene has CDR1 SQVTM and CDR2 ANQGSEA. V is TRBV29-1 and J is TRBJ2-2; 8 bases match TRBD2. The source material was lung tumor tissue, sampled at surgery. This receptor was identified in a female donor with early-stage non-small cell lung cancer. The CDR3 sequence is CSVAGTRATGELFF. The CDR3 nucleotides read TGCAGCGTTGCCGGGACTAGGGCCACCGGGGAGCTGTTTTTT.